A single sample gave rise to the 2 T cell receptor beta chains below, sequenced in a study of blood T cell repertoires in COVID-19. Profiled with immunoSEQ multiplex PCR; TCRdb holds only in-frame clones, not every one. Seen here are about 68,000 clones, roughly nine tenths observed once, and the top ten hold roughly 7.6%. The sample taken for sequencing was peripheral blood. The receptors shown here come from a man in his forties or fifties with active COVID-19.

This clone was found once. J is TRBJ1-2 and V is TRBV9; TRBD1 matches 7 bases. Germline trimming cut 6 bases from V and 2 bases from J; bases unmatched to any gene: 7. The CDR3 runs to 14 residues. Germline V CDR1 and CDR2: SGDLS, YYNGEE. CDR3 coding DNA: TGTGCCAGCACCCAAGGACAGGCAAACTATGGCTACACCTTC. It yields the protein CASTQGQANYGYTF.

The CDR3 spells CASSFLTSGGEQFF. The CDR3 region has the DNA TGTGCCAGCAGCTTTCTTACTAGCGGGGGGGAGCAGTTCTTC. This chain joins TRBV5-4 and TRBJ2-1; TRBD2 matches at 12 bases. The germline gives CDR1 SGHNT, CDR2 YYREEE (reference sequence). This CDR3 spans 14 amino acids. V dropped 2 bases and J dropped 10; count of bases not matched to a gene: 4.